The rows below give T cell receptor beta chains drawn from one sample of a study of cytomegalovirus exposure and HLA in healthy donors. Clones were read by immunoSEQ multiplex PCR, and TCRdb kept only the in-frame ones, dropping some. Of roughly 96,000 clones in the sample, 60% to 75% are singletons; the top ten hold around 3.1%. What was sequenced was PBMCs. The origin of the receptors is a female donor in good health and CMV-seropositive. Both conserved end residues are part of each CDR3. Fields, in order: CDR3 DNA, CDR3 protein, CDR3 length, J gene, V gene, clone size, D gene. The D gene is left open where the match is weak. Size is stated for part of the rows, as once, few or many counts, or as a class when the clone is expanded.

TGTGCCAGCAGCTCCTTTAGCGGGGGGGGAGGATACCAAGAGACCCAGTACTTC	CASSSFSGGGGYQETQYF	18	TRBJ2-5	TRBV7-6	.	TRBD2
TGTGCCTGGAGTTCGGGCAGGGAGGAACAGCCCCAGCATTTT	CAWSSGREEQPQHF	14	TRBJ1-5	TRBV30	.	.
TGTGCCAGCAGTGTCCGGGGACAGGGGTACGAGCAGTACTTC	CASSVRGQGYEQYF	14	TRBJ2-7	TRBV6-1	.	TRBD1
TGTGCCAGTAGTATAGTTACAGGGGGGAGCACTGAAGCTTTCTTT	CASSIVTGGSTEAFF	15	TRBJ1-1	TRBV19	.	TRBD1
TGTGCCAGCAGTGAGGGGAACAGGGGGGACTCCTACGAGCAGTACTTC	CASSEGNRGDSYEQYF	16	TRBJ2-7	TRBV2	.	TRBD1
TGTGCCAGCAGCCAAGGTCAGGGCTACTACGAGCAGTACTTC	CASSQGQGYYEQYF	14	TRBJ2-7	TRBV4-2	.	.
TGCGCCAGCAGCCAAGATTTTAGGGGCTCCTACGAGCAGTACTTC	CASSQDFRGSYEQYF	15	TRBJ2-7	TRBV4-3	.	.
TGTGCCAGCAGCTCGGAGGGATCTCGGGCCCATGGCTACACCTTC	CASSSEGSRAHGYTF	15	TRBJ1-2	TRBV9	.	.
TGTGCCAGCAGTCGTACGGGAGATACGCAGTATTTT	CASSRTGDTQYF	12	TRBJ2-3	TRBV11-3	.	.
TGTGCCAGCAGCTCCAGGAGGAATTCACCCCTCCACTTT	CASSSRRNSPLHF	13	TRBJ1-6	TRBV7-8	.	.
TGTGCCAGCAGCTACCGGGACACCGCCTCCGAGCAGTACTTC	CASSYRDTASEQYF	14	TRBJ2-7	TRBV11-3	.	.
TGTGCCAGTAGTCTACAGGGGTTGAACACTGAAGCTTTCTTT	CASSLQGLNTEAFF	14	TRBJ1-1	TRBV19	few	TRBD1
TGCGCCAGCAGCTCTAAACGGGGGGGGAACACTGAAGCTTTCTTT	CASSSKRGGNTEAFF	15	TRBJ1-1	TRBV5-1	.	.
TGTGCCAGCTCACCGCGGGACCGCGCCTACGAGCAGTACTTC	CASSPRDRAYEQYF	14	TRBJ2-7	TRBV18	.	.
TGTGCCAGCAGTTACGTAGGGGGAGAATCCTACGAGCAGTACTTC	CASSYVGGESYEQYF	15	TRBJ2-7	TRBV6-6	few	.
TGTGCCAGCTCTCTAGCGGGCCAGGCATTCGACGAGCAGTACTTC	CASSLAGQAFDEQYF	15	TRBJ2-7	TRBV28	once	TRBD2
TGTGCCAGCAGCGGCGGACAGGGCCGCTCCCTAGGTGTGAACACTGAAGCTTTCTTT	CASSGGQGRSLGVNTEAFF	19	TRBJ1-1	TRBV5-4	.	TRBD1
TGTGCCAGCAGTTACGGGCTAGCGTCCTTCTTC	CASSYGLASFF	11	TRBJ2-1	TRBV6-5	few	.
TGCGCCACCCCGGACTTAAACACCGGGGAGCTGTTTTTT	CATPDLNTGELFF	13	TRBJ2-2	TRBV5-1	.	.
TGTGCCAGCAGCTTAGAATCTGGGGGCAGCGAGCAGTACTTC	CASSLESGGSEQYF	14	TRBJ2-7	TRBV11-1	.	.
TGTGCCTGGATTTTGGCAGGGGGCACTGAAGCTTTCTTT	CAWILAGGTEAFF	13	TRBJ1-1	TRBV30	.	TRBD1
TGTGCCAGCAGTTACGTGGCAGTAAACTATGGCTACACCTTC	CASSYVAVNYGYTF	14	TRBJ1-2	TRBV6-6	.	.
TGTGCCAGCAGTGAATGGGGTAGCGCCTCGCCCCAGTACTTC	CASSEWGSASPQYF	14	TRBJ2-5	TRBV2	once	.
TGTGCCAGCAGCTCCCCGGCAGGGAGCACAGATACGCAGTATTTT	CASSSPAGSTDTQYF	15	TRBJ2-3	TRBV7-9	.	.
TGTGCCAGCAGCCACAGGGGGGGGGTCTCCGGGGAGCTGTTTTTT	CASSHRGGVSGELFF	15	TRBJ2-2	TRBV28	.	.
TGTGCCAGCAACTCCGGGAGGGATGAGCAGTTCTTC	CASNSGRDEQFF	12	TRBJ2-1	TRBV28	.	TRBD2
TGCGCCAGCAGCTTTGGGAGGAACACTGAAGCTTTCTTT	CASSFGRNTEAFF	13	TRBJ1-1	TRBV5-1	.	.
TGTGCCAGCACTGGGACAGGGGGGAATCAGCCCCAGCATTTT	CASTGTGGNQPQHF	14	TRBJ1-5	TRBV2	.	TRBD1
TGCGCCAGCAGCCCGAGACAGCACAATGAGCAGTTCTTC	CASSPRQHNEQFF	13	TRBJ2-1	TRBV5-1	.	.
TGCAGCGTTTCCCCGGGAGTAGCGGGGAACACCGGGGAGCTGTTTTTT	CSVSPGVAGNTGELFF	16	TRBJ2-2	TRBV29-1	once	TRBD2
TGTGCCAGCAGTTACTCTAGAGCTGGTTACGAGCAGTACTTC	CASSYSRAGYEQYF	14	TRBJ2-7	TRBV6-8	.	.